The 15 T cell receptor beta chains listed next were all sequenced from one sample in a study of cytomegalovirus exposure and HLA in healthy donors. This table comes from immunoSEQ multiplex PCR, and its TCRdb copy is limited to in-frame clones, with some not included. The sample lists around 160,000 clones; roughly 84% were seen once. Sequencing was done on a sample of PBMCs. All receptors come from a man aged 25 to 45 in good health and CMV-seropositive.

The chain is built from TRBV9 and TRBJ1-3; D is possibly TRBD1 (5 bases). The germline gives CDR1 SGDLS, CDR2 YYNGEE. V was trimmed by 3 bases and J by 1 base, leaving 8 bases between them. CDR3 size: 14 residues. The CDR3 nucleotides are TGTGCCAGCAGCGACGGGGGATCTGGAAACACCATATATTTT. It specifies CASSDGGSGNTIYF.

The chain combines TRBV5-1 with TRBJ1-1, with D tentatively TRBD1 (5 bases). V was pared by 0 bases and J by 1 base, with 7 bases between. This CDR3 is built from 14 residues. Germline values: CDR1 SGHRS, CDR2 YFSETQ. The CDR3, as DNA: TGCGCCAGCAGCTTGGGACAGACGAACACTGAAGCTTTCTTT. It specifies CASSLGQTNTEAFF.

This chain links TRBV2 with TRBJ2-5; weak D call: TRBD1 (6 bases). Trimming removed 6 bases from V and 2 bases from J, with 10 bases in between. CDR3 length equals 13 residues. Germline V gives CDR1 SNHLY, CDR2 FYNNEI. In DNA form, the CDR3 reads TGTGCCAGCAGGCAGGGGCAGCAAGAGACCCAGTACTTC. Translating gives CASRQGQQETQYF.

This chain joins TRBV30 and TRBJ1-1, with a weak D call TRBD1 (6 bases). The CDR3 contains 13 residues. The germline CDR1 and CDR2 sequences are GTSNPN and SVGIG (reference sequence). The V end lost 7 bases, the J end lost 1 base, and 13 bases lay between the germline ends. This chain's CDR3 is CALVLGANTEAFF. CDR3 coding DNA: TGTGCCTTAGTCCTGGGGGCGAACACTGAAGCTTTCTTT.

CDR3 loop: CASKEGLAGGETQYF. CDR3 bases: TGTGCCAGCAAGGAGGGCCTAGCGGGAGGAGAGACCCAGTACTTC. The chain uses TRBV2 and TRBJ2-5, with 11 bases matching TRBD2. The CDR3 extends over 15 amino acids. Germline V lookup: CDR1 SNHLY, CDR2 FYNNEI. The V gene end was trimmed by 7 bases and the J gene end by 4 bases; junction bases not matched to a gene: 8.

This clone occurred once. This CDR3 is CASTRRTGGNQPQHF. The CDR3 DNA sequence: TGTGCCAGCACTAGGCGGACAGGGGGCAATCAGCCCCAGCATTTT. The chain couples TRBV6-5 to TRBJ1-5; 9 positions match TRBD1. V shed 7 bases and J 2 bases; nucleotides not matched to a gene: 6. The CDR3 length is 15 residues. Germline lookup yields CDR1 MNHEY and CDR2 SVGAGI.

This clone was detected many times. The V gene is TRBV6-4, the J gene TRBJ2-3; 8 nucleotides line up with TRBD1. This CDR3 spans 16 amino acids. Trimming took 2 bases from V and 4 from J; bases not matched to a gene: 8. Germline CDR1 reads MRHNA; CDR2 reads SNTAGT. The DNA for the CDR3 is TGTGCCAGCAGTGACGTGGCAGGGGGCAGTTCAGATACGCAGTATTTT. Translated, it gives CASSDVAGGSSDTQYF.

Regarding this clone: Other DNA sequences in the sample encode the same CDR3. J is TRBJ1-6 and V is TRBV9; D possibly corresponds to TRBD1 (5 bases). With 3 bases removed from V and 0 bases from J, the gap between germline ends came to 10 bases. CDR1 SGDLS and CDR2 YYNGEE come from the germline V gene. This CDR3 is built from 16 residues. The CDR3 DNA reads TGTGCCAGCAGCGCGGGGGTCAGCTCCTATAATTCACCCCTCCACTTT. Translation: CASSAGVSSYNSPLHF.

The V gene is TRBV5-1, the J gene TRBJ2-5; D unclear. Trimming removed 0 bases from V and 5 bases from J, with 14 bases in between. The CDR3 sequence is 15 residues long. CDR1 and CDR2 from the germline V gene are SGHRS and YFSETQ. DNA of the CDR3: TGCGCCAGCAGCTTGGGTCAGACTCTGGCGGAGACCCAGTACTTC. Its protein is CASSLGQTLAETQYF.

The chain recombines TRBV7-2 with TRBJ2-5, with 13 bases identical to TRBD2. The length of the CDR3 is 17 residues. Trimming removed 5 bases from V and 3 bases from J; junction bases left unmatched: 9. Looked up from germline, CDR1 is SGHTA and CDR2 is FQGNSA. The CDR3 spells CASSPLTSGGPEETQYF. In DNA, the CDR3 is TGTGCCAGCAGCCCTCTGACTAGCGGGGGGCCAGAAGAGACCCAGTACTTC.

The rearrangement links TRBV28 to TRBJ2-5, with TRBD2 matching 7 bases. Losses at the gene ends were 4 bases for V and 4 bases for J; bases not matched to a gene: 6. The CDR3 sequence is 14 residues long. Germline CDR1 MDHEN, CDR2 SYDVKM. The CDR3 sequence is CASSSSGLGETQYF. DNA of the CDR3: TGTGCCAGCAGTTCCTCCGGACTAGGAGAGACCCAGTACTTC.

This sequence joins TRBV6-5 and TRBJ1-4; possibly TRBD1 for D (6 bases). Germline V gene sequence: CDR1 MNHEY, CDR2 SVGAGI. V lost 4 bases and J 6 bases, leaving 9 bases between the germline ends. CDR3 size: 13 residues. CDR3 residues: CASSSDSHEKLFF. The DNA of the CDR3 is TGTGCCAGCAGTTCGGACAGCCATGAAAAACTGTTTTTT.

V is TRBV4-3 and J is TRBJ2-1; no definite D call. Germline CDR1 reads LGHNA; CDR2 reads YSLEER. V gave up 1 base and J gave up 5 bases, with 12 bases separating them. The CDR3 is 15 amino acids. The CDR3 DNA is TGCGCCAGCAGCCAAGGGGTTCTAGAGAACAATGAGCAGTTCTTC. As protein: CASSQGVLENNEQFF.

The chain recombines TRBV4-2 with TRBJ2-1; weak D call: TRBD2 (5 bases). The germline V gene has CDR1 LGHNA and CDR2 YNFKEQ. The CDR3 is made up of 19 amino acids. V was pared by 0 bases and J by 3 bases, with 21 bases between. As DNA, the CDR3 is TGTGCCAGCAGCCAAGACGCACCATCAAGCGGAAACCTCTACAATGAGCAGTTCTTC. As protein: CASSQDAPSSGNLYNEQFF.

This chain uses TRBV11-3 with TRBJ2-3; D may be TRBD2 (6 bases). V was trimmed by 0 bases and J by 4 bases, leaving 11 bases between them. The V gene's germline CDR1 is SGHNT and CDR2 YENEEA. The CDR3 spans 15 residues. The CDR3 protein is CASSLEGGDPDTQYF. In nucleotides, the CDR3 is TGTGCCAGCAGCTTAGAAGGAGGGGACCCAGATACGCAGTATTTT.